The 22 T cell receptor beta chains below come from one sample, sequenced in a study of blood T cell repertoires in COVID-19. Repertoires were generated with immunoSEQ multiplex PCR, while TCRdb's copy carries only in-frame clones and drops some. The table records about 300,000 clones, roughly 88% of them present only once. Source material: peripheral blood. The receptors originated from a woman aged 25 to 39 with COVID-19, enrolled during active disease.

V is TRBV9 and J is TRBJ2-2; 9 positions match TRBD1. In germline, CDR1 is SGDLS, CDR2 YYNGEE. V was pared by 4 bases and J by 4 bases, with 11 bases of the junction left unmatched. This CDR3 comprises 17 residues. Here the CDR3 DNA reads TGTGCCAGCAGCTCCCGGGACAGGGATTTTGGCACCGGGGAGCTGTTTTTT. It encodes CASSSRDRDFGTGELFF.

This chain uses TRBV24-1 with TRBJ2-1; D gene ambiguous. The CDR3 loop spans 11 amino acids. CDR1 and CDR2 from the germline V gene are KGHDR and SFDVKD. V was clipped by 1 base and J by 8 bases, with 2 bases between them. CDR3 amino acids: CATSDFYEQFF. For the CDR3, the DNA is TGTGCCACCAGTGATTTCTATGAGCAGTTCTTC.

The chain couples TRBV18 to TRBJ1-1; tentative D call: TRBD1 (6 bases). Germline V lookup: CDR1 KGHSH, CDR2 LQKENI. There are 17 residues in the CDR3. V was trimmed by 6 bases and J by 5 bases, leaving 25 bases between them. CDR3 nucleotides: TGTGCCAGCTCCGACCTTACCCCCCACAGGGTAGGGACTGAAGCTTTCTTT. Translation: CASSDLTPHRVGTEAFF.

The chain employs TRBV5-1 and TRBJ2-5, with D hard to call. Per the germline V gene, CDR1 is SGHRS and CDR2 is YFSETQ. The CDR3 length is 13 residues. V gave up 3 bases and J gave up 3 bases, with 9 bases separating them. Here the CDR3 reads CASSSRGEETQYF. DNA for the CDR3: TGCGCCAGCAGCTCACGAGGAGAAGAGACCCAGTACTTC.

This clone was found once. The chain combines TRBV4-3 with TRBJ1-2; the match to TRBD1 covers 8 bases. The junction had 12 bases not matched to a gene; V was cut back by 2 bases and J by 4 bases. Germline-derived CDR1 and CDR2 are LGHNA and YSLEER. The CDR3 is 17 residues long. Here the CDR3 reads CASSQTLLGQGGYGYTF. The DNA of the CDR3 is TGCGCCAGCAGCCAAACCCTTCTAGGACAGGGCGGCTATGGCTACACCTTC.

The chain carries TRBV19 and TRBJ1-2; 7 nucleotides agree with TRBD1. Trimming at V came to 5 bases and at J to 4 bases, leaving 7 bases not matched to a gene. The CDR3 is made up of 14 amino acids. The V gene's germline CDR1 is LNHDA and CDR2 SQIVND (reference sequence). Here the CDR3 DNA reads TGTGCCAGTAGTGATCCCGGGACAGCCTATGGCTACACCTTC. Its translation is CASSDPGTAYGYTF.

The chain recombines TRBV5-4 with TRBJ2-1; no clear D. Germline V lookup: CDR1 SGHNT, CDR2 YYREEE (reference sequence). With 4 bases removed from V and 0 bases from J, the gap between germline ends came to 14 bases. This CDR3 is built from 16 residues. The CDR3 is CASSPVAASSYNEQFF. CDR3 coding DNA: TGTGCCAGCAGCCCCGTCGCGGCGAGCTCCTACAATGAGCAGTTCTTC.

J is TRBJ1-6 and V is TRBV5-1; TRBD1 aligns across 7 bases. CDR1 and CDR2 (germline): SGHRS, YFSETQ. The CDR3 covers 14 residues. V was clipped by 4 bases and J by 7 bases; unmatched bases: 5. The CDR3 coding sequence is TGCGCCAGCAGCCACAGGGGAGGCAATTCACCCCTCCACTTT. This encodes CASSHRGGNSPLHF.

Notes on this clone: This may be a read error, as it is one base from a much larger clone. This chain uses TRBV7-3 with TRBJ1-1; no firm D call. Trimming took 2 bases from V and 0 from J, leaving 4 bases between them. This CDR3 comprises 13 residues. Germline V lookup: CDR1 SGHTA, CDR2 FQGTGA. The CDR3 sequence is CASSLYMNTEAFF. The CDR3 nucleotides read TGTGCCAGCAGCTTATACATGAACACTGAAGCTTTCTTT.

This clone was recorded a few times. This rearrangement joins TRBV7-3 to TRBJ1-2; tentative D call: TRBD1 (5 bases). Per the germline V gene, CDR1 is SGHTA and CDR2 is FQGTGA. V lost 5 bases and J lost 2, with 9 bases in between. The CDR3 contains 13 residues. CDR3 residues: CASSPDKNYGYTF. The CDR3 nucleotides are TGTGCCAGCAGCCCGGACAAAAACTATGGCTACACCTTC.

This clone was detected once. The chain joins TRBV27 to TRBJ1-1; D not certain. The CDR3 is made up of 12 amino acids. In germline, CDR1 is MNHEY, CDR2 SMNVEV (reference sequence). V shed 6 bases and J shed 0 bases, with 5 bases lying between them. The CDR3 region has the DNA TGTGCCAGCAGAACTATGAACACTGAAGCTTTCTTT. As protein: CASRTMNTEAFF.

The chain links TRBV3-1 (or the pseudogene TRBV3-2) to TRBJ2-5; D not resolved. The germline V gene has CDR1 LGHDT and CDR2 YNNKEL (reference sequence). This CDR3 comprises 14 residues. The V end lost 0 bases, the J end lost 5 bases, and 10 bases lay between the germline ends. The CDR3, as DNA: TGTGCCAGCAGCCAAGAGGTGGCCCCGGAGACCCAGTACTTC. Its translation is CASSQEVAPETQYF.

The rearrangement uses TRBV4-3 and TRBJ1-1; no clear D. There are 14 residues in the CDR3. The V gene's germline CDR1 is LGHNA and CDR2 YSLEER. Trimming stripped 0 bases from V and 6 bases from J, with 11 bases between. CDR3 loop: CASSQDKEGPEAFF. CDR3 DNA: TGCGCCAGCAGCCAAGATAAAGAGGGCCCTGAAGCTTTCTTT.

The chain joins TRBV19 to TRBJ1-1, with a possible D match to TRBD1 (6 bases). Germline loops: CDR1 LNHDA, CDR2 SQIVND (reference sequence). The V end was cut by 1 base, the J end by 4 bases, with 13 bases between. The CDR3 totals 15 residues. The CDR3: CASSIASRGGTEAFF. The CDR3 coding sequence is TGTGCCAGTAGTATAGCAAGTAGGGGGGGCACTGAAGCTTTCTTT.

The chain has TRBV5-1 and TRBJ2-7; 9 positions agree with TRBD1. Trimming took 0 bases from V and 2 from J; bases not matched to a gene: 6. CDR3 length equals 16 residues. Per the germline V gene, CDR1 is SGHRS and CDR2 is YFSETQ. The CDR3: CASSLDGTGIAYEQYV. The CDR3 DNA sequence: TGCGCCAGCAGCTTGGATGGGACAGGGATAGCCTACGAGCAGTACGTC.

The genes are TRBV9 and TRBJ1-6, with TRBD1 identical over 11 bases. This CDR3 has 14 amino acids. V was pared by 3 bases and J by 9 bases, with 2 bases of the junction left unmatched. The V gene's germline CDR1 is SGDLS and CDR2 YYNGEE. As DNA, the CDR3 is TGTGCCAGCAGCGCGGGGACAGGGGGTTCACCCCTCCACTTT. As protein: CASSAGTGGSPLHF.

This chain joins TRBV5-1 and TRBJ2-1, with TRBD2 identical over 10 bases. J lost 7 bases, V lost 4 bases, and 8 bases had no gene match. This CDR3 contains 15 residues. Germline lookup yields CDR1 SGHRS and CDR2 YFSETQ. The CDR3 DNA sequence: TGCGCCAGCAGCGCCAGCGGGGGGGCGAGGAATGAGCAGTTCTTC. It codes for CASSASGGARNEQFF.

This chain links TRBV28 with TRBJ2-5; 9 bases are a match to TRBD2. The CDR3 has 17 amino acids. V lost 4 bases to trimming and J lost 1 base; unmatched junction nucleotides: 10. Germline V gene data show CDR1 as MDHEN and CDR2 as SYDVKM. The CDR3 sequence is CASSSPTSGGFQETQYF. The DNA of the CDR3 is TGTGCCAGCAGTTCCCCCACGAGCGGGGGGTTCCAAGAGACCCAGTACTTC.

The genes are TRBV24-1 and TRBJ2-3; D gene unclear. This CDR3 is built from 13 residues. The ends were cut back, 9 bases at V and 2 bases at J, with 11 bases in the middle. The germline CDR1 and CDR2 sequences are KGHDR and SFDVKD. CDR3 sequence (DNA): TGTGCCACCTATAGTCCTAACACAGATACGCAGTATTTT. This codes for CATYSPNTDTQYF.

The rearrangement joins TRBV10-1 to TRBJ2-6, with 10 bases aligning to TRBD1. Germline CDR1 WNHNN, CDR2 SYGVQD (reference sequence). CDR3 length: 17 amino acids. Trimming at V came to 6 bases and at J to 4 bases, leaving 9 bases not matched to a gene. CDR3 residues: CASSPGQGISGANVLTF. The DNA for the CDR3 is TGCGCCAGCAGCCCGGGACAGGGGATCTCCGGGGCCAACGTCCTGACTTTC.

The chain is built from TRBV2 and TRBJ1-2; D gene unclear. Germline V gene lookup returns CDR1 SNHLY and CDR2 FYNNEI. The CDR3 runs 13 residues. V lost 2 bases and J lost 5, with 9 bases in between. The CDR3 bases are TGTGCCAGCAGTGAATCGAGAGGGTATGGCTACACCTTC. As protein: CASSESRGYGYTF.

This clone was seen only a few times. The V and J genes are TRBV6-5 and TRBJ1-5; D is perhaps TRBD1 (5 bases). This CDR3 region has 14 residues. With 6 bases removed from V and 4 bases from J, the gap between germline ends came to 13 bases. CDR1 is MNHEY, CDR2 SVGAGI, per germline. In nucleotides, the CDR3 is TGTGCCAGCAGCAGTGGACAACTAAATCAGCCCCAGCATTTT. Translating gives CASSSGQLNQPQHF.